The 30 T cell receptor beta chains below come from one sample, sequenced in a study of breast tumors, draining lymph nodes, adjacent tissues. The lymph nodes were axillary draining lymph nodes from breast cancer patients. TCRdb re-analysed the multiplex PCR reads in MiXCR, keeping a single row per CDR3 protein. Of 200,000 to 250,000 distinct CDR3 sequences in the sample, 30% to 35% were seen once. The source material was axillary lymph node tissue. The receptor source for this set is a female donor with breast cancer. Some clones in this sample may be carry-over from other donors' samples.

In this sample, this clonotype turned up many times. This rearrangement joins TRBV24-1 to TRBJ2-2; TRBD1 agrees at 10 bases. The V segment lost 8 bases and the J segment 5 bases; nucleotides outside the gene matches: 1. CDR1 and CDR2 (germline): KGHDR, SFDVKD. This CDR3 spans 13 amino acids. CDR3 coding DNA: TGTGCCACCATGGACAGGGGGACCGGGGAGCTGTTTTTT. Protein sequence: CATMDRGTGELFF.

A remark on this clonotype: The junction departs from the called germline gene at one end, perhaps through a read error. V is TRBV6-5 and J is TRBJ2-7; D ambiguous. The CDR3 covers 13 residues. The germline CDR1 and CDR2 sequences are MNHEY and SVGAGI. The CDR3 bases are TGTGCCAGCAGTCACTCCCCGCCGTACGAGCAGTACTTC. Its protein is CASSHSPPYEQYF.

The sample holds many counts of this clonotype. The V gene is TRBV10-2, the J gene TRBJ1-2, with a weak D call TRBD1 (5 bases). The length of the CDR3 is 15 residues. Between the trimmed V and J ends, which lost 2 bases and 4 bases, there was a span of 14 bases. Germline V gene lookup returns CDR1 WSHSY and CDR2 SAAADI. The CDR3 sequence is CASSEEGRRGYGYTF. The CDR3 DNA sequence: TGCGCCAGCAGTGAGGAGGGGCGACGCGGCTATGGCTACACCTTC.

Concerning this clonotype itself: Given the absence of the conserved phenylalanine or tryptophan at the CDR3 end, a read error is likely. The limits of the CDR3 on the DNA are not certain, so only TCRdb's listed CDR3 is given. The chain is built from TRBV7-2 and TRBJ2-2; no check of the table's D call, TRBD1, against the DNA was made. The CDR3 has 10 amino acids, counting both end residues. From germline, CDR1 is SGHTA and CDR2 FQGNSA. The CDR3 loop reads CASSLAGGPL.

This clonotype occurred many times. V gene TRBV19 combines with J gene TRBJ1-2, with a possible D match to TRBD1 (6 bases). CDR3 size: 16 residues. Trimming pared 0 bases from V and 4 bases from J, leaving 15 bases between. The V gene's germline CDR1 is LNHDA and CDR2 SQIVND (reference sequence). CDR3 residues: CASSIDLTGLSYGYTF. The CDR3, as DNA: TGTGCCAGTAGTATAGATCTTACAGGGTTGAGCTATGGCTACACCTTC. Full variable domain (missing parts from reference TRBV19 and TRBJ1-2): DGGITQSPKYLFRKEGQNVTLSCEQNLNHDAMYWYRQDPGQGLRLIYYSQIVNDFQKGDIAEGYSVSREKKESFPLTVTSAQKNPTAFYLCASSIDLTGLSYGYTFGSGTRLTVV.

In its sample, this clonotype was seen many times. J is TRBJ1-2 and V is TRBV13; perhaps TRBD1 as D (5 bases). CDR1 is PRHDT and CDR2 is FYEKMQ in the germline V gene (reference sequence). Trimming removed 3 bases from V and 4 bases from J, with 15 bases in between. This CDR3 has 15 residues. CDR3 sequence (DNA): TGTGCCAGCAGCTTCAATGGGGACGTTGGCTATGGCTACACCTTC. Its protein product is CASSFNGDVGYGYTF. The whole variable domain, remainder taken from reference TRBV13 and TRBJ1-2, is AAGVIQSPRHLIKEKRETATLKCYPIPRHDTVYWYQQGPGQDPQFLISFYEKMQSDKGSIPDRFSAQQFSDYHSELNMSSLELGDSALYFCASSFNGDVGYGYTFGSGTRLTVV.

This clonotype was seen only once. The chain has TRBV20-1 and TRBJ2-1; TRBD2 matches at 10 bases. V gave up 3 bases and J gave up 7 bases; unmatched junction bases: 9. Germline V lookup: CDR1 DFQATT, CDR2 SNEGSKA (reference sequence). The length of the CDR3 is 15 residues. CDR3 region: CSASFLAGVVNEQFF. The CDR3 DNA is TGCAGTGCTAGCTTTCTAGCGGGAGTTGTAAATGAGCAGTTCTTC.

V is TRBV6-1 and J is TRBJ2-7; TRBD1 aligns across 9 bases. With V trimmed by 3 bases and J by 0 bases, 6 bases remained unmatched. Germline V gene data show CDR1 as MNHNS and CDR2 as SASEGT. This CDR3 comprises 16 residues. In DNA, the CDR3 is TGTGCCAGCAGTGATTGGGGACAGGGAGCCTCCTACGAGCAGTACTTC. Its translation is CASSDWGQGASYEQYF.

This clonotype was seen repeatedly, ten times or more. The CDR3 loop reads CASSHPTLAGGQTYNEQFF. CDR3 coding DNA: TGTGCCAGCAGCCACCCGACCCTAGCGGGGGGCCAGACCTACAATGAGCAGTTCTTC. The rearrangement joins TRBV7-9 to TRBJ2-1; 11 bases are a match to TRBD2. The germline gives CDR1 SEHNR, CDR2 FQNEAQ (reference sequence). Losses at the gene ends were 5 bases for V and 2 bases for J; bases not matched to a gene: 14. The CDR3 extends over 19 amino acids.

This clonotype was found many times. The V call is TRBV11-2, the J call TRBJ2-3; 8 nucleotides align to TRBD2. CDR1 is SGHAT, CDR2 FQNNGV, per germline. The CDR3 runs to 17 residues. V was pared by 1 base and J by 0 bases, with 6 bases of the junction left unmatched. The chain's CDR3 is CASSLGSSGLSTDTQYF. The CDR3 DNA sequence: TGTGCCAGCAGCTTAGGTTCTAGCGGGCTTAGCACAGATACGCAGTATTTT.

The chain has TRBV2 and TRBJ2-7; D gene unclear. This CDR3 is built from 10 residues. Deletions cut 11 bases from V and 0 bases from J, with 5 bases between. Germline V gene data show CDR1 as SNHLY and CDR2 as FYNNEI. The CDR3 spells CARRSYEQYF. The CDR3 DNA is TGTGCCCGCCGCTCCTACGAGCAGTACTTC.

This clonotype was picked up a small number of times. This chain connects TRBV28 to TRBJ2-5, with D perhaps matching TRBD2 (6 bases). Deletions cut 4 bases from V and 5 bases from J, with 17 bases between. This CDR3 is built from 15 residues. CDR1 MDHEN and CDR2 SYDVKM come from the germline V gene. In DNA, the CDR3 is TGTGCCAGCAGTTCTTTGGGACTCGGCCAGGAGACCCAGTACTTC. It is translated as CASSSLGLGQETQYF.

The rearrangement uses TRBV4-1 and TRBJ2-3, with TRBD2 matching over 9 bases. This CDR3 is built from 15 residues. V dropped 1 base and J dropped 5; count of bases not matched to a gene: 4. CDR1 is MGHRA, CDR2 YSYEKL, per germline. The CDR3 nucleotides are TGCGCCAGCAGCCAAGTAGCGGGAGCGATAGATACGCAGTATTTT. Its translation: CASSQVAGAIDTQYF.

Note on this clonotype: Mismatch with germline at one junction end may stem from a read error. V is TRBV24-1 and J is TRBJ1-4; 9 nucleotides line up with TRBD1. Germline assignment: CDR1 KGHDR and CDR2 SFDVKD. The length of the CDR3 is 15 residues. The CDR3 protein is CATSDFGTGIEKLFF. CDR3 DNA sequence: TGTGCGACCAGTGATTTCGGGACAGGGATTGAAAAACTGTTTTTT.

This clonotype showed up just a few times. The chain employs TRBV6-5 and TRBJ2-2, with 14 bases fitting TRBD2. The CDR3 is 19 amino acids. Germline CDR1 and CDR2: MNHEY and SVGAGI. J gave up 3 bases and V 0 bases, and 6 bases lay outside the gene matches. The CDR3 DNA reads TGTGCCAGCAGTTACTCGGGACTAGCGGGAGTGTCGGACACCGGGGAGCTGTTTTTT. Its protein product is CASSYSGLAGVSDTGELFF.

For this clonotype: One base away lies a much larger clone, so this may be a sequencing read error. This chain uses TRBV5-1 with TRBJ1-3; possible D gene TRBD1, 5 bases. The CDR3 spans 13 residues. CDR1 and CDR2 from the germline V gene are SGHRS and YFSETQ. DNA of the CDR3: TGCGCCAGCAGAAGGGACGGCGGAAGCACCATATATTTT. It codes for CASRRDGGSTIYF.

This clonotype was counted ten times or more. The chain carries TRBV7-8 and TRBJ2-7, with 7 bases that match TRBD2. CDR3 length: 13 residues. Germline V gives CDR1 SGHVS, CDR2 FQNEAQ. Trimming removed 4 bases from V and 2 bases from J; junction bases left unmatched: 2. The chain's CDR3 is CASSSGTTYEQYF. The DNA of the CDR3 is TGTGCCAGCAGCTCCGGGACTACCTACGAGCAGTACTTC.

The chain recombines TRBV7-9 with TRBJ2-7; a weak D match, TRBD1 (6 bases). Trimming pared 4 bases from V and 0 bases from J, leaving 10 bases between. CDR3 size: 14 residues. Germline V lookup: CDR1 SEHNR, CDR2 FQNEAQ (reference sequence). CDR3 sequence (DNA): TGTGCCAGCAGCTCGCAGGGGAGCTCCTACGAGCAGTACTTC. Protein sequence: CASSSQGSSYEQYF.

The chain links TRBV4-1 to TRBJ1-1, with TRBD1 identical over 9 bases. With 3 bases clipped from V and 0 bases from J, the junction kept 8 bases outside the gene matches. CDR3 length: 17 amino acids. Germline assignment: CDR1 MGHRA and CDR2 YSYEKL. CDR3 coding DNA: TGCGCCAGCAGCCACCCAACAGGGGGCCTAATGAACACTGAAGCTTTCTTT. It translates to CASSHPTGGLMNTEAFF.

In this sample, this clonotype turned up many times. This chain uses TRBV5-1 with TRBJ1-2; possibly TRBD1 for D (5 bases). Trimming took 4 bases from V and 8 from J, leaving 15 bases between them. The CDR3 runs 13 residues. Per the germline V gene, CDR1 is SGHRS and CDR2 is YFSETQ. CDR3 nucleotides: TGCGCCAGCAGCCTAACGGAGGGGCGAGGCTACACCTTC. Its protein product is CASSLTEGRGYTF.

V usage is TRBV2 and J usage is TRBJ1-5; 7 bases fit TRBD1. V shed 6 bases and J 3 bases; nucleotides not matched to a gene: 8. Looked up from germline, CDR1 is SNHLY and CDR2 is FYNNEI. CDR3 size: 15 residues. The CDR3 DNA reads TGTGCCAGCAGGACCGGGACAGAGCACAATCAGCCCCAGCATTTT. This codes for CASRTGTEHNQPQHF.

The chain combines TRBV5-4 with TRBJ2-7; 13 nucleotides line up with TRBD2. Germline V gene lookup returns CDR1 SGHNT and CDR2 YYREEE (reference sequence). The CDR3 covers 19 residues. Trimming cost V 4 bases and J 1 base; bases outside gene matches: 14. The chain's CDR3 is CASSGTSGKLKSLSYEQYF. The CDR3 region has the DNA TGTGCCAGCAGCGGGACTAGCGGGAAACTTAAATCGCTTTCCTACGAGCAGTACTTC.

The rearrangement links TRBV29-1 to TRBJ1-1; D not certain. CDR1 SQVTM and CDR2 ANQGSEA come from the germline V gene. CDR3 length: 14 residues. V lost 4 bases, J lost 5 bases, and 17 bases lay in between. The CDR3 protein is CSVVGHLRGTEAFF. The CDR3 nucleotides read TGCAGCGTTGTTGGCCACCTCCGAGGGACTGAAGCTTTCTTT.

In its sample, this clonotype was seen many times. The rearrangement uses TRBV10-1 and TRBJ2-7, with a possible D match to TRBD2 (6 bases). Trimming stripped 3 bases from V and 0 bases from J, with 9 bases between. Germline V CDR1 and CDR2: WNHNN, SYGVQD (reference sequence). CDR3 length: 14 residues. The CDR3 reads CASSDGGSSYEQYF. The CDR3 DNA follows: TGCGCCAGCAGTGACGGAGGGAGCTCCTACGAGCAGTACTTC.

For this clonotype: A much larger clone lies one base from this, so it may be a read error. CDR3 loop: CASSAGTSGRAYEQYF. Written as DNA, the CDR3 is TGTGCCAGCAGCGCCGGGACTAGCGGGAGGGCCTACGAGCAGTACTTC. This chain joins TRBV28 and TRBJ2-7; 16 bases map to TRBD2. After removal of 6 bases from V and 2 bases from J, the junction contained 4 bases not matched to a gene. Germline CDR1 and CDR2: MDHEN and SYDVKM. CDR3 size: 16 residues.

This clonotype occurred many times. This rearrangement joins TRBV29-1 to TRBJ2-3; the D is unclear. The CDR3 loop spans 15 amino acids. Trimming cost V 0 bases and J 2 bases, with 12 bases left between them. Germline V lookup: CDR1 SQVTM, CDR2 ANQGSEA. In nucleotides, the CDR3 is TGCAGCGTTGAAGATTCTTTGGGGTTCACAGATACGCAGTATTTT. Its protein is CSVEDSLGFTDTQYF.

This clonotype was observed a few times. This may be a read error, as it is one base from a much larger clone. This chain joins TRBV7-8 and TRBJ2-7; D possibly corresponds to TRBD2 (7 bases). V was clipped by 2 bases and J by 9 bases, with 14 bases between them. This CDR3 region has 13 residues. The V gene's germline CDR1 is SGHVS and CDR2 FQNEAQ. The DNA for the CDR3 is TGTGCCAGCAGCTTATTAGGACTAGGGGGGCAGTACTTC. Translated: CASSLLGLGGQYF.

CDR3 DNA: TGTGCCAGCAGCGTAGGGCAGAAGACACGGGAGCTGTTTTTT. This sequence encodes CASSVGQKTRELFF. V is TRBV9 and J is TRBJ2-2; no clear D. The germline V and J ends were trimmed by 0 bases and 9 bases, with 12 bases remaining between them. The V gene's germline CDR1 is SGDLS and CDR2 YYNGEE. The CDR3 extends over 14 amino acids.

This clonotype was seen once. The genes are TRBV24-1 and TRBJ2-1; 9 bases match TRBD1. After removal of 7 bases from V and 4 bases from J, the junction contained 16 bases not matched to a gene. Germline CDR1 KGHDR, CDR2 SFDVKD. This CDR3 has 18 residues. CDR3 residues: CATSRLVTGGLRYNEQFF. CDR3 DNA: TGTGCCACCAGCCGCTTAGTTACAGGGGGCCTAAGGTACAATGAGCAGTTCTTC.

Concerning this clonotype itself: This sequence may be a read error, since a much larger clone differs from it by one base. CDR3 nucleotide sequence: TGTGCCAGCAGTCACAGGTCGGCGGGGACCTACGAGCAGTACTTC. Amino acids: CASSHRSAGTYEQYF. This sequence joins TRBV6-5 and TRBJ2-7, with D perhaps matching TRBD2 (6 bases). This CDR3 has 15 residues. Germline V gene lookup returns CDR1 MNHEY and CDR2 SVGAGI. V lost 5 bases and J 2 bases, leaving 16 bases between the germline ends.